This T cell receptor beta chain came from a study of blood T cell repertoires in COVID-19. The overall study: Sites across the United States, Italy and Spain contributed samples from acute and convalescent COVID-19. T cells, B-cell-depleted T cells, or PBMCs provided the cDNA or gDNA that served as material.

Germline loops: CDR1 SGHRS, CDR2 YFSETQ. The CDR3 extends over 14 amino acids. V lost 2 bases and J 5 bases, leaving 13 bases between the germline ends. This clone was seen a few times. Original analysis: Estimated nucleated cell counts came from reference gene primer amplification. Sequencing was performed with immunoSEQ multiplex PCR; in TCRdb, only in-frame clones are kept and a portion is missing. Clone size and the V and J calls come from that table; the DNA yielded D and trimming. The table shows 55,000 to 75,000 clones, with around 82% occurring only once. Specimen: peripheral blood. The receptor was isolated from a human donor in a cohort sampled during active COVID-19. This chain uses TRBV5-1 with TRBJ1-1; D remains unclear. The CDR3 sequence is CASSFSYRDTEAFF. In DNA, the CDR3 is TGCGCCAGCAGCTTTTCCTACAGAGATACTGAAGCTTTCTTT.